One sample yielded the 14 T cell receptor beta chains listed below, sequenced in a study of cytomegalovirus exposure and HLA in healthy donors. The PCR was carried out with 60 Vbeta primers and 13 Jbeta primers. This table comes from immunoSEQ multiplex PCR, and its TCRdb copy is limited to in-frame clones, with some not included. The sample includes about 120,000 clones, under 80% of them seen just once. Sequenced sample: PBMCs. These receptors all stem from a man in his 60s in good health and CMV-seropositive.

A single count supports this clone. The chain is built from TRBV10-3 and TRBJ2-7, with 8 bases aligning to TRBD2. After removal of 3 bases from V and 4 bases from J, the junction contained 5 bases not matched to a gene. Germline CDR1 ENHRY, CDR2 SYGVKD. This CDR3 contains 14 residues. DNA of the CDR3: TGTGCCATCAGTGACCTAGCGGGTGGGTACGAGCAGTACTTC. This translates into CAISDLAGGYEQYF.

This clone has a handful of counts. CDR3 DNA sequence: TGTGCCAGCAGCTTAGTGGGGACAGCCAACAATGAGCAGTTCTTC. Its translation: CASSLVGTANNEQFF. The rearrangement joins TRBV7-9 to TRBJ2-1, with TRBD1 identical over 7 bases. With 1 base clipped from V and 5 bases from J, the junction kept 5 bases outside the gene matches. Germline values: CDR1 SEHNR, CDR2 FQNEAQ (reference sequence). This CDR3 contains 15 residues. The variable domain in full, with the rest retrieved from reference TRBV7-9 and TRBJ2-1, is DTGVSQNPRHKITKRGQNVTFRCDPISEHNRLYWYRQTLGQGPEFLTYFQNEAQLEKSRLLSDRFSAERPKGSFSTLEIQRTEQGDSAMYLCASSLVGTANNEQFFGPGTRLTVL.

The rearrangement links TRBV4-1 to TRBJ2-3; 9 bases fit TRBD2. CDR1 MGHRA and CDR2 YSYEKL come from the germline V gene. This CDR3 is built from 16 residues. With V trimmed by 4 bases and J by 1 base, 6 bases remained unmatched. This CDR3 reads CASSPRQRGGTDTQYF. The DNA for the CDR3 is TGCGCCAGCAGCCCGAGGCAGCGGGGGGGCACAGATACGCAGTATTTT.

The genes are TRBV5-5 and TRBJ2-7, with D uncertain. Germline CDR1 SGHKS, CDR2 YYEKEE (reference sequence). This CDR3 is built from 14 residues. Trimming pared 3 bases from V and 0 bases from J, leaving 10 bases between. CDR3 nucleotide sequence: TGTGCCAGCAGCTCAATAGTAAGCTCCTACGAGCAGTACTTC. Protein sequence: CASSSIVSSYEQYF.

A few counts support this clone. J is TRBJ1-1 and V is TRBV4-1; D gene unclear. Germline CDR1 MGHRA, CDR2 YSYEKL. V was trimmed by 4 bases and J by 6 bases, leaving 15 bases between them. The CDR3 consists of 14 residues. The CDR3 DNA follows: TGCGCCAGCAGCCCGTACGCAGGCTGGGCTGAAGCTTTCTTT. This gives the protein CASSPYAGWAEAFF.

This clone was counted only a few times. The genes are TRBV18 and TRBJ1-6; 7 bases fit TRBD1. The CDR3 sequence is 17 residues long. V lost 2 bases and J lost 0; bases outside the gene matches: 4. CDR1 is KGHSH and CDR2 is LQKENI in the germline V gene. This CDR3 is CASSPGQAGSYNSPLHF. The CDR3 DNA follows: TGTGCCAGCTCACCAGGACAGGCCGGCTCCTATAATTCACCCCTCCACTTT.

This chain links TRBV11-3 with TRBJ1-1; TRBD1 matches 7 bases. With 1 base clipped from V and 1 base from J, the junction kept 12 bases outside the gene matches. In germline, CDR1 is SGHNT, CDR2 YENEEA. CDR3 length: 18 residues. The CDR3 protein is CASSLGTGYNLGNTEAFF. CDR3 sequence (DNA): TGTGCCAGCAGCTTAGGGACAGGTTATAATTTAGGGAACACTGAAGCTTTCTTT.

This clone has a handful of counts. The chain links TRBV9 to TRBJ2-2; D unresolved. The CDR3 spans 15 residues. Germline CDR1 SGDLS, CDR2 YYNGEE. The V and J ends lost 0 bases and 5 bases respectively, with 11 bases between them. The CDR3 nucleotides are TGTGCCAGCAGCGTAGGAGATACTAAGACCGGGGAGCTGTTTTTT. Protein product: CASSVGDTKTGELFF.

The V and J genes are TRBV29-1 and TRBJ2-2, with unresolved D. Germline CDR1 and CDR2: SQVTM and ANQGSEA. Trimming removed 7 bases from V and 0 bases from J, with 9 bases in between. The length of the CDR3 is 13 residues. As DNA, the CDR3 is TGCAGCGGACTTGATGCGAACACCGGGGAGCTGTTTTTT. Its translation is CSGLDANTGELFF.

The chain is built from TRBV5-1 and TRBJ2-7, with TRBD2 matching over 9 bases. The junction had 9 bases not matched to a gene; V was cut back by 4 bases and J by 1 base. This CDR3 spans 16 amino acids. Germline V gene data show CDR1 as SGHRS and CDR2 as YFSETQ. The CDR3 protein is CASSLPGTSSSYEQYF. The DNA of the CDR3 is TGCGCCAGCAGCCTACCCGGGACTAGCTCTTCCTACGAGCAGTACTTC.

The chain employs TRBV19 and TRBJ2-5; 7 nucleotides line up with TRBD1. V gave up 5 bases and J gave up 4 bases; unmatched junction bases: 7. CDR3 length: 14 residues. Germline assignment: CDR1 LNHDA and CDR2 SQIVND (reference sequence). The CDR3 DNA reads TGTGCCAGTAGTCTGAGACAGGGCTTAGAGACCCAGTACTTC. This gives the protein CASSLRQGLETQYF.

The chain recombines TRBV6-5 with TRBJ2-7; tentative D call: TRBD2 (6 bases). V lost 0 bases and J lost 1, with 7 bases in between. The CDR3 has 14 residues. Looked up from germline, CDR1 is MNHEY and CDR2 is SVGAGI. In nucleotides, the CDR3 is TGTGCCAGCAGTTACTCGGGGGGATCCTACGAGCAGTACTTC. Translating gives CASSYSGGSYEQYF.

The genes are TRBV6-6 and TRBJ1-3; the D is unclear. The CDR3 runs to 14 residues. V lost 4 bases, J lost 0 bases, and 7 bases lay in between. Germline V CDR1 and CDR2: MNHNY, SVGAGI (reference sequence). The DNA of the CDR3 is TGTGCCAGCAGTTTCAGTTTCTCTGGAAACACCATATATTTT. Protein sequence: CASSFSFSGNTIYF.

The chain has TRBV6-5 and TRBJ2-7; TRBD1 might be the D (6 bases). Germline V lookup: CDR1 MNHEY, CDR2 SVGAGI. CDR3 length equals 14 residues. V was shortened by 6 bases and J by 2 bases, with 14 bases between the two germline ends. The CDR3: CASSPRGYTYEQYF. For the CDR3, the DNA is TGTGCCAGCAGCCCCAGGGGCTACACCTACGAGCAGTACTTC.